The 16 T cell receptor beta chains below come from one sample, sequenced in a study of Tregs in tolerant kidney transplant recipients. TCRdb keeps only in-frame clones here, not all; method: immunoSEQ multiplex PCR. The repertoire holds approximately 8,100 clones, with around a third as singletons. No cognate antigen is known for these TCRs. After around 6 days with irradiated graft donor PBMCs, CFSE-labeled recipient PBMCs were FACS-sorted. The sequences come from CD8+ T cells from blood cultured with allogeneic cells, collected before the transplant. The source of these receptors is a human patient who received a combined kidney and bone marrow transplant.

This clone was seen only a few times. The V and J genes are TRBV7-6 and TRBJ1-6; D is possibly TRBD1 (6 bases). Germline lookup yields CDR1 SGHVS and CDR2 FNYEAQ. The CDR3 has 15 residues. Trimming cost V 1 base and J 11 bases, with 15 bases left between them. CDR3 region: CASSLEEGSGAPLHF. The CDR3 coding sequence is TGTGCCAGCAGCTTAGAAGAGGGCTCAGGGGCACCCCTCCACTTT.

A few counts support this clone. V usage is TRBV27 and J usage is TRBJ2-1; D unresolved. The CDR3 is made up of 13 amino acids. V lost 0 bases and J lost 6, with 6 bases in between. Germline CDR1 MNHEY, CDR2 SMNVEV (reference sequence). CDR3 in amino acids: CASSLSTGNEQFF. CDR3 sequence (DNA): TGTGCCAGCAGTTTATCGACGGGCAATGAGCAGTTCTTC.

This clone was seen a few times. This chain joins TRBV27 and TRBJ2-1; no reliable D call. Trimming took off 2 bases at V and 7 bases at J, with 12 bases between the two ends. The germline V gene has CDR1 MNHEY and CDR2 SMNVEV (reference sequence). This CDR3 comprises 14 residues. The CDR3 here is CASSLGGLLNEQFF. The CDR3 DNA reads TGTGCCAGCAGTTTAGGTGGGCTCCTTAATGAGCAGTTCTTC.

The rearrangement joins TRBV29-1 to TRBJ2-5, with 7 bases that match TRBD1. This CDR3 is 13 amino acids long. Trimming took 3 bases from V and 1 from J; bases not matched to a gene: 2. Looked up from germline, CDR1 is SQVTM and CDR2 is ANQGSEA. This CDR3 reads CSVDRGIQETQYF. In DNA, the CDR3 is TGCAGCGTTGACAGGGGGATCCAAGAGACCCAGTACTTC.

Regarding this clone: The junction departs from germline at one end; a sequencing error may be responsible. The chain links TRBV19 to TRBJ1-5, with TRBD1 identical over 8 bases. This CDR3 spans 12 amino acids. Germline values: CDR1 LNHDA, CDR2 SQIVND (reference sequence). The CDR3 bases are TGTGCCAGTAGTCTAAGGGGACAGGCCCCGGATTTT. Amino acid sequence: CASSLRGQAPDF.

This clone qualifies as medium-sized (0.01 to 0.1%). This chain joins TRBV6-1 and TRBJ1-5, with unresolved D. Trimming cost V 5 bases and J 0 bases, with 8 bases left between them. Germline assignment: CDR1 MNHNS and CDR2 SASEGT. There are 14 residues in the CDR3. The CDR3 DNA sequence: TGTGCCAGCAGTTATTGGAGTAGCAATCAGCCCCAGCATTTT. It translates to CASSYWSSNQPQHF.

The CDR3: CAIMEGLANTIYF. CDR3 nucleotides: TGTGCCATCATGGAGGGGCTGGCAAACACCATATATTTT. V gene TRBV6-1 combines with J gene TRBJ1-3; D is perhaps TRBD1 (5 bases). CDR3 length: 13 residues. Looked up from germline, CDR1 is MNHNS and CDR2 is SASEGT. V dropped 10 bases and J dropped 6 bases, with 16 bases sitting between them.

This clone was counted between two and nine times. The gene calls are TRBV15 and TRBJ2-2; 9 positions match TRBD1. CDR1 is LNHNV and CDR2 is YYDKDF in the germline V gene (reference sequence). There are 15 residues in the CDR3. The J segment lost 2 bases and the V segment lost 6 bases, leaving 4 bases of the junction unmatched. CDR3 region: CATRPDRGNTGELFF. In nucleotides, the CDR3 is TGTGCCACCAGACCGGACAGGGGCAACACCGGGGAGCTGTTTTTT.

This clone came up a few times. The J gene is TRBJ2-7, the V gene TRBV7-8; 7 bases are shared with TRBD1. CDR1 and CDR2 from the germline V gene are SGHVS and FQNEAQ. J was trimmed by 1 base and V by 5 bases; bases with no gene match: 5. The CDR3 sequence is 14 residues long. CDR3 bases: TGTGCCAGCAGCCAGGGGGACGGGTCCTACGAGCAGTACTTC. Its protein product is CASSQGDGSYEQYF.

V gene TRBV4-1 combines with J gene TRBJ1-5, with D possibly matching TRBD1 (6 bases). The V gene lost 1 base and the J gene lost 2 bases, with 12 bases spanning the gap. The CDR3 has 16 residues. Germline CDR1 MGHRA, CDR2 YSYEKL. The CDR3 region is CASSQGTGLGNQPQHF. CDR3 in DNA: TGCGCCAGCAGCCAAGGAACAGGGTTAGGCAATCAGCCCCAGCATTTT.

This clone was counted a few times. The chain couples TRBV9 to TRBJ2-7; no firm D call. The CDR3 length is 14 residues. V lost 0 bases and J 0 bases, leaving 7 bases between the germline ends. Germline assignment: CDR1 SGDLS and CDR2 YYNGEE. The CDR3 DNA sequence: TGTGCCAGCAGCGTAGCGGGTGCCTCCTACGAGCAGTACTTC. It translates to CASSVAGASYEQYF.

V usage is TRBV7-9 and J usage is TRBJ1-1, with 10 positions matching TRBD1. Germline V gene lookup returns CDR1 SEHNR and CDR2 FQNEAQ (reference sequence). The CDR3 runs to 14 residues. Germline trimming cut 6 bases from V and 6 bases from J; bases unmatched to any gene: 7. CDR3 in amino acids: CASRLTGGLAEAFF. In nucleotides, the CDR3 is TGTGCCAGCAGACTGACAGGGGGCTTGGCTGAAGCTTTCTTT.

This chain uses TRBV30 with TRBJ1-1; D unresolved. This CDR3 comprises 13 residues. Trimming took off 1 base at V and 4 bases at J, with 10 bases between the two ends. Germline V lookup: CDR1 GTSNPN, CDR2 SVGIG (reference sequence). The CDR3 loop is CAWSGLPATEAFF. CDR3 nucleotides: TGTGCCTGGAGTGGACTTCCGGCCACTGAAGCTTTCTTT.

V is TRBV7-9 and J is TRBJ2-7, with a weak D call TRBD1 (5 bases). V was trimmed by 2 bases and J by 1 base, leaving 6 bases between them. Looked up from germline, CDR1 is SEHNR and CDR2 is FQNEAQ (reference sequence). The CDR3 covers 13 residues. The CDR3 reads CASSLPGSYEQYF. In DNA, the CDR3 is TGTGCCAGCAGCTTACCAGGGTCCTACGAGCAGTACTTC. The whole variable domain, remainder taken from reference TRBV7-9 and TRBJ2-7, is DTGVSQNPRHKITKRGQNVTFRCDPISEHNRLYWYRQTLGQGPEFLTYFQNEAQLEKSRLLSDRFSAERPKGSFSTLEIQRTEQGDSAMYLCASSLPGSYEQYFGPGTRLTVT.

This clone is a singleton in its sample. This chain connects TRBV4-3 to TRBJ2-1, with D maybe TRBD2 (7 bases). Trimming left V 1 base short and J 6 bases short, with 13 bases between. The CDR3 covers 15 residues. Germline assignment: CDR1 LGHNA and CDR2 YSLEER. In nucleotides, the CDR3 is TGCGCCAGCAGCCAAGGAGTAGGGGGGGCCAATGAGCAGTTCTTC. It encodes CASSQGVGGANEQFF.

This clone was detected a few times. The CDR3 bases are TGTGCCAGCAGTTTATCCCCGGCCTACGAGCAGTACTTC. Translated, it gives CASSLSPAYEQYF. The chain uses TRBV27 and TRBJ2-7; D is unresolved. Trimming removed 0 bases from V and 2 bases from J, with 5 bases in between. The germline V gene encodes CDR1 MNHEY and CDR2 SMNVEV (reference sequence). This CDR3 is built from 13 residues.